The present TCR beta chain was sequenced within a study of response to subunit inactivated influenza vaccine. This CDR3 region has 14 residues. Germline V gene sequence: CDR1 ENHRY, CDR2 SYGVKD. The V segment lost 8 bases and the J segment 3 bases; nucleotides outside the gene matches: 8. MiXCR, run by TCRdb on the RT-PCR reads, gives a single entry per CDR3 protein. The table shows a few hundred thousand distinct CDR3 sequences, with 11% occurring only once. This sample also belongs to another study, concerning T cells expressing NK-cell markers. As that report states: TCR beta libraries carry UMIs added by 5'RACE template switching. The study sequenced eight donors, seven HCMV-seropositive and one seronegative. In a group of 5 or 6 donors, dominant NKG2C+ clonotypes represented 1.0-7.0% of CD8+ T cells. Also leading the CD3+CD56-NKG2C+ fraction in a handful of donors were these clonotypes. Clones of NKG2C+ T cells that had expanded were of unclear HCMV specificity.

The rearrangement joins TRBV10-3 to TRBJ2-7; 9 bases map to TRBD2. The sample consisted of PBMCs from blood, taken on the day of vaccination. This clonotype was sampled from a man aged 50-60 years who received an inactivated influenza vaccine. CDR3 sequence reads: CAIAPSGVYYEQYF. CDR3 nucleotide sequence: TGTGCCATCGCGCCTAGCGGGGTTTACTACGAGCAGTACTTC.